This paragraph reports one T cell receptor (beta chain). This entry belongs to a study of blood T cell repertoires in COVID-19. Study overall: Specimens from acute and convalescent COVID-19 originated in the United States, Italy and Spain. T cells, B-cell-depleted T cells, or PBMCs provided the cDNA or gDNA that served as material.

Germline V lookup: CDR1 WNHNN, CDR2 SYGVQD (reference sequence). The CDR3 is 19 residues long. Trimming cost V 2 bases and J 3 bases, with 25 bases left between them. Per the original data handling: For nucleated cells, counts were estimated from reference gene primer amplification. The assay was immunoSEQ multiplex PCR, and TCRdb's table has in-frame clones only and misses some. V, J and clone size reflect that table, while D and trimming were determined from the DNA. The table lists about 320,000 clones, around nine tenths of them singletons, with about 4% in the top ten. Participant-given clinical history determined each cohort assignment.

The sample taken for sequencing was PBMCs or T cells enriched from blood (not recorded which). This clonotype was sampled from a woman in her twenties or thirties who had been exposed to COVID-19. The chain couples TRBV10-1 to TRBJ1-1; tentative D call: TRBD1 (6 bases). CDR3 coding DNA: TGCGCCAGCAGTGAGGAGTTGGGTCAGGGGAGGGAGGAGGACACTGAAGCTTTCTTT. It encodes CASSEELGQGREEDTEAFF.